This TCR beta chain appears in the sequencing data of a study of CD8 T cells in ankylosing spondylitis. Whole-study findings and limits: Disease-linked clones displayed a CD8+ phenotype and appeared relatively rarely in peripheral blood.

TCRdb redid the calling of the 5' RACE reads with MiXCR, one entry per CDR3 protein. The sample lists 150,000 to 200,000 distinct CDR3 sequences, over 10% occurring once. The CDR3 length is 12 residues. The J segment lost 6 bases and the V segment lost 9 bases, leaving 6 bases of the junction unmatched. Germline V CDR1 and CDR2: LNHDA, SQIVND (reference sequence). This clonotype came up many times. Its antigen is currently unknown. The receptor was isolated from a female donor with ankylosing spondylitis or in good health (not recorded which). Sequenced input: blood, either unsorted or a sorted T cell fraction (not recorded which). The rearrangement links TRBV19 to TRBJ2-3; TRBD1 agrees at 7 bases. CDR3 DNA sequence: TGTGCCAGCAAGACAGGGACGGATACGCAGTATTTT. Its protein product is CASKTGTDTQYF.